The table lists the clone carrying this T cell receptor beta chain with a count of one. Its antigen remains unknown. Sequenced by immunoSEQ multiplex PCR; TCRdb stores in-frame clones only, minus some. Here the sample spans 150,000 to 200,000 clones, around 85% being singletons. This sample is part of a study of lymphopenia after photon versus proton radiotherapy. Study-wide points: After the lymphocyte nadir, photon-treated repertoires showed oligoclonal expansion, especially of CD8+ Temra cells. Survival link was tested only in deceased patients; proton benefit remains a possibility.

CDR3 length: 13 amino acids. V lost 5 bases and J lost 7, with 11 bases in between. CDR1 SNHLY and CDR2 FYNNEI come from the germline V gene. The sequence derives from a man over 45 with gastric cancer. This chain links TRBV2 with TRBJ2-2, with D tentatively TRBD2 (5 bases). Sequences were derived from peripheral blood, sampled from a patient treated with photon-based radiotherapy. CDR3 in DNA: TGTGCCAGCAGTCTGGACTTAGGCGGGGAGCTGTTTTTT. Protein sequence: CASSLDLGGELFF. Based on the CDR3 plus reference TRBV2 and TRBJ2-2, the full variable domain is EPEVTQTPSHQVTQMGQEVILRCVPISNHLYFYWYRQILGQKVEFLVSFYNNEISEKSEIFDDQFSVERPDGSNFTLKIRSTKLEDSAMYFCASSLDLGGELFFGEGSRLTVL.